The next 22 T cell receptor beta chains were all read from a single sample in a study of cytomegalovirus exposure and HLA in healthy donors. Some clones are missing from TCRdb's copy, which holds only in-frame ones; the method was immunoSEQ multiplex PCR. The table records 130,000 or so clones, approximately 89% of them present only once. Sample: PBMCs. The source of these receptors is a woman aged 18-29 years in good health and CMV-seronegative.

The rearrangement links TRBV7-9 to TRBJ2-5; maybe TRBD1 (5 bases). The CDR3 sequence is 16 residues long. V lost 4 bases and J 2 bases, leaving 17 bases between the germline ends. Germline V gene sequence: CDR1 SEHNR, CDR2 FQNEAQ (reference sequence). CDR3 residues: CASSWSSLGVQETQYF. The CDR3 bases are TGTGCCAGCAGCTGGTCGAGTCTAGGGGTACAAGAGACCCAGTACTTC.

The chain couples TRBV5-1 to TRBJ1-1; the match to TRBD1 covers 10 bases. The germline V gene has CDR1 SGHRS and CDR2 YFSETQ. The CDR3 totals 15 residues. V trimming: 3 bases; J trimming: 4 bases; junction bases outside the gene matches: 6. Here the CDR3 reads CASSSSDRGGTEAFF. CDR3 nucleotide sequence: TGCGCCAGCAGCTCGTCGGACAGGGGGGGCACTGAAGCTTTCTTT.

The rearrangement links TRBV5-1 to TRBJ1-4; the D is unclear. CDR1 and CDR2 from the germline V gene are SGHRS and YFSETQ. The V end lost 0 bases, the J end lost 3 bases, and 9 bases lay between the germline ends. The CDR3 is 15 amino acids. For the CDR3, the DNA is TGCGCCAGCAGCTTGGGGGCCCAACCTAATGAAAAACTGTTTTTT. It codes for CASSLGAQPNEKLFF.

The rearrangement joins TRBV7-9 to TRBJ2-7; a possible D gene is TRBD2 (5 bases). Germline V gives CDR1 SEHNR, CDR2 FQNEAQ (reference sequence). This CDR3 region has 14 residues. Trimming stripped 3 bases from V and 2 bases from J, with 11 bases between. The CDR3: CASSLDGGAYEQYF. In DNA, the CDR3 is TGTGCCAGCAGCTTGGACGGAGGAGCCTACGAGCAGTACTTC.

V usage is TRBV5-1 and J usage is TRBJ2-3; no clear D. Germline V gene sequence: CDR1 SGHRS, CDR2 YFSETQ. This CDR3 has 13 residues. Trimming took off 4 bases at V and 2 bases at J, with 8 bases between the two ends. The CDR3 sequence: CASSPRLTDTQYF. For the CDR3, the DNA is TGCGCCAGCAGCCCCCGACTCACAGATACGCAGTATTTT.

The DNA of the CDR3 is TGTGCCAGTAGTATTGACTCGCCCGGGGAGCTGTTTTTT. Translated: CASSIDSPGELFF. The chain is built from TRBV19 and TRBJ2-2, with D unresolved. Germline V CDR1 and CDR2: LNHDA, SQIVND (reference sequence). The CDR3 sequence is 13 residues long. Trimming stripped 3 bases from V and 6 bases from J, with 8 bases between.

CDR3 loop: CASSVAGTSHTGELFF. The CDR3 coding sequence is TGTGCCAGCAGCGTAGCGGGGACTAGCCACACCGGGGAGCTGTTTTTT. The rearrangement links TRBV9 to TRBJ2-2; 9 bases are a match to TRBD2. The CDR3 sequence is 16 residues long. Trimming took 0 bases from V and 3 from J; bases not matched to a gene: 3. From germline, CDR1 is SGDLS and CDR2 YYNGEE.

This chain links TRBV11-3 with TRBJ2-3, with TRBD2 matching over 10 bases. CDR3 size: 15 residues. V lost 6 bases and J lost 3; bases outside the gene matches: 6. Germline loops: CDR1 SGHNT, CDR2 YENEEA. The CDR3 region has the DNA TGTGCCAGCAGTGAAGGACTAGCGGATACAGATACGCAGTATTTT. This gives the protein CASSEGLADTDTQYF.

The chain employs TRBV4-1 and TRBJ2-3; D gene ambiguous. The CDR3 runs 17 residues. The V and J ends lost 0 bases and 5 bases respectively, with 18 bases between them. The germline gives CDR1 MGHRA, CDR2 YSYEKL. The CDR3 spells CASSQEDWLEFEDTQYF. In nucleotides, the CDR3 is TGCGCCAGCAGCCAAGAAGATTGGCTGGAGTTCGAAGATACGCAGTATTTT.

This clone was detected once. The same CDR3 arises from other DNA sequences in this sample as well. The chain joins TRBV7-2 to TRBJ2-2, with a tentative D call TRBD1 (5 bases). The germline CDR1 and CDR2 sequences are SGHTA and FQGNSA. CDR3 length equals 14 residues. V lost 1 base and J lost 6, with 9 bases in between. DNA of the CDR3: TGTGCCAGCAGCTTAGTCACAGGAGCCGGGGAGCTGTTTTTT. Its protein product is CASSLVTGAGELFF.

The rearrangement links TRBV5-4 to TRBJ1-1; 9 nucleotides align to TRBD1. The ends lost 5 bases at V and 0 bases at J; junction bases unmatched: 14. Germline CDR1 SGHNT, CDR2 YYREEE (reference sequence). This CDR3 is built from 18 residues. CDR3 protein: CASRGKDRGHGMNTEAFF. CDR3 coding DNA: TGTGCCAGCAGGGGGAAGGACAGGGGACACGGAATGAACACTGAAGCTTTCTTT.

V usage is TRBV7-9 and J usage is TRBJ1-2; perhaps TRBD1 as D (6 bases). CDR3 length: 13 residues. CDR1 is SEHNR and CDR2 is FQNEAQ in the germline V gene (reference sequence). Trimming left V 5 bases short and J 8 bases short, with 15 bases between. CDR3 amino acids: CASSPPGGWGYTF. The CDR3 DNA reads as TGTGCCAGCAGCCCCCCGGGGGGCTGGGGCTACACCTTC.

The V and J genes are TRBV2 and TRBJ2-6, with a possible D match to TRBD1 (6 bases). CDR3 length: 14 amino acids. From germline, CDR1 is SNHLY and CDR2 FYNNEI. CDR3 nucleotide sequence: TGTGCAAGCCTACAGGGAGCCGGGGCCAACGTCCTGACTTTC. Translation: CASLQGAGANVLTF.

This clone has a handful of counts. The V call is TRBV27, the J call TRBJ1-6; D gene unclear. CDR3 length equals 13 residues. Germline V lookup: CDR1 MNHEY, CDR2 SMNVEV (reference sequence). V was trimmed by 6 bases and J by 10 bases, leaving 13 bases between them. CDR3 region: CASSTTRNSPLHF. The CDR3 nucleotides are TGTGCCAGCAGCACCACCAGAAACTCACCCCTCCACTTT.

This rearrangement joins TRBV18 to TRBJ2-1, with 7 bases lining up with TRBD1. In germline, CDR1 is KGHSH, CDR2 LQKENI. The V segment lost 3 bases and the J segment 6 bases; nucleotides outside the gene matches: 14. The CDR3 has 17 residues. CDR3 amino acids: CASSPNDRQGGVNEQFF. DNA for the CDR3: TGTGCCAGCTCACCTAACGACCGACAGGGTGGGGTCAATGAGCAGTTCTTC.

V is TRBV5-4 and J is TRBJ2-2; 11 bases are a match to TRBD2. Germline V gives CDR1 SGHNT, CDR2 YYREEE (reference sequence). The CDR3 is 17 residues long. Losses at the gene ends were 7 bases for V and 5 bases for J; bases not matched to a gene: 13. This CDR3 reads CASRSSGGPTGTGELFF. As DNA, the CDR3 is TGTGCCAGCCGTTCTAGCGGGGGGCCCACTGGGACCGGGGAGCTGTTTTTT.

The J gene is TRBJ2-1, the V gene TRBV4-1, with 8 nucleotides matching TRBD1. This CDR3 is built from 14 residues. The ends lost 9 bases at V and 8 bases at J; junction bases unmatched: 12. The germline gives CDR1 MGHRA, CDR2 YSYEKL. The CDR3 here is CARRRTGNRDEQFF. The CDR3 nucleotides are TGCGCCAGACGCAGGACAGGGAATAGGGATGAGCAGTTCTTC.

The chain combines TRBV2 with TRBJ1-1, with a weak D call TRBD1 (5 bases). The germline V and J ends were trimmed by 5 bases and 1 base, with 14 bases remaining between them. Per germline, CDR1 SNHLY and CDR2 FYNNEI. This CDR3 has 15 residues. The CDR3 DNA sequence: TGTGCCAGCAGTTACAGCGGGACTTCGAACACTGAAGCTTTCTTT. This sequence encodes CASSYSGTSNTEAFF.

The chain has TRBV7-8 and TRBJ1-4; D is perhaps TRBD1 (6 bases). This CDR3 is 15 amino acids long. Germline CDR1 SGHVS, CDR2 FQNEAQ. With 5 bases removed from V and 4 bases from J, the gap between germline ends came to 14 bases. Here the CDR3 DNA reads TGTGCCAGCAGCACGACCCCAGGGGTTAATGAAAAACTGTTTTTT. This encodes CASSTTPGVNEKLFF.

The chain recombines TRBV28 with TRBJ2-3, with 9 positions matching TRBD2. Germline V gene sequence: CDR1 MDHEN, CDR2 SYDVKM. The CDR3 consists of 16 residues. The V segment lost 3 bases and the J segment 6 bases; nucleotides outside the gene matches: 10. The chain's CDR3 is CASSFGGGAQADTQYF. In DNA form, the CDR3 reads TGTGCCAGCAGTTTTGGCGGGGGGGCCCAGGCGGATACGCAGTATTTT.

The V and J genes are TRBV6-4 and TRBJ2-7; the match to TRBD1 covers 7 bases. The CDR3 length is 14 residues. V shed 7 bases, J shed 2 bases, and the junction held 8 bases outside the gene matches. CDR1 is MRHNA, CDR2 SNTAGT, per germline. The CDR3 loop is CASTRQGDTYEQYF. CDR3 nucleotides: TGTGCCAGCACGCGGCAGGGGGATACCTACGAGCAGTACTTC.

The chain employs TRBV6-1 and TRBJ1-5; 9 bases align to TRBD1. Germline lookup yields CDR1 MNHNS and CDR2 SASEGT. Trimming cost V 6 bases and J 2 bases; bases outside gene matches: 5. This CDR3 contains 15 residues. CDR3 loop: CASSYRTGGNQPQHF. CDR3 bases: TGTGCCAGCAGCTACAGGACAGGGGGCAATCAGCCCCAGCATTTT.